Shown below are 11 T cell receptor beta chains from a single sample sequenced in a study of human T cells and chemical hapten exposure. TCRdb re-called the RACE reads through MiXCR, storing one row per CDR3 protein. The sample lists more than 150,000 distinct CDR3 sequences, just under 30% seen once, with less than 3.5% in the top ten. Described time point: pre-sensitization, week 0. Treatment described: therapeutic diphenylcyclopropenone sensitization with weekly scalp DPC. Here the sequenced sample was whole blood, taken in connection with sensitization to the hapten diphenylcyclopropenone (DPC). These receptors were collected from a woman between 25 and 40 years old with alopecia areata. Some clones in this sample may be carry-over from other donors' samples.

The chain is built from TRBV9 and TRBJ2-1, with 9 bases identical to TRBD1. CDR1 and CDR2 from the germline V gene are SGDLS and YYNGEE. The junction had 7 bases not matched to a gene; V was cut back by 6 bases and J by 6 bases. CDR3 length: 14 residues. CDR3 amino acids: CASNIGTGTNEQFF. As DNA, the CDR3 is TGTGCCAGCAATATAGGGACAGGGACCAATGAGCAGTTCTTC.

This chain connects TRBV7-2 to TRBJ2-5; D is ambiguous. The germline V and J ends were trimmed by 8 bases and 5 bases, with 15 bases remaining between them. Germline V gene sequence: CDR1 SGHTA, CDR2 FQGNSA. The length of the CDR3 is 13 residues. The CDR3 nucleotides read TGTGCCAGCTGCTCAAACCGACGGGAGACCCAGTACTTC. Translated, it gives CASCSNRRETQYF.

The chain carries TRBV28 and TRBJ2-1; no firm D call. Germline assignment: CDR1 MDHEN and CDR2 SYDVKM. The CDR3 contains 15 residues. V gave up 8 bases and J gave up 5 bases, with 19 bases separating them. The CDR3 coding sequence is TGTGCCAGCGTTCAGGCCCTGCTTATGAACAATGAGCAGTTCTTC. It is translated as CASVQALLMNNEQFF.

The chain joins TRBV25-1 to TRBJ2-5; D is possibly TRBD1 or TRBD2 (5 bases each). Germline CDR1 reads MGHDK; CDR2 reads SYGVNS. This CDR3 is 15 amino acids long. V was shortened by 3 bases and J by 6 bases, with 17 bases between the two germline ends. The DNA for the CDR3 is TGTGCCAGCAGTGATTCCCGGGACCCCAGGAAGACCCAGTACTTC. It specifies CASSDSRDPRKTQYF. Full variable domain (rest looked up from reference TRBV25-1 and TRBJ2-5): EADIYQTPRYLVIGTGKKITLECSQTMGHDKMYWYQQDPGMELHLIHYSYGVNSTEKGDLSSESTVSRIRTEHFPLTLESARPSHTSQYLCASSDSRDPRKTQYFGPGTRLLVL.

The chain joins TRBV9 to TRBJ1-6; TRBD1 is a possible D gene (5 bases). The V gene's germline CDR1 is SGDLS and CDR2 YYNGEE. Trimming shortened V by 4 bases and J by 7 bases, and 12 bases separated the two germline ends. The CDR3 sequence is 14 residues long. CDR3 sequence (DNA): TGTGCCAGCAGCCCAGCGGGGGGGAATTCACCCCTCCACTTT. Its protein product is CASSPAGGNSPLHF. The whole variable domain, filled in from reference TRBV9 and TRBJ1-6, reads DSGVTQTPKHLITATGQRVTLRCSPRSGDLSVYWYQQSLDQGLQFLIQYYNGEERAKGNILERFSAQQFPDLHSELNLSSLELGDSALYFCASSPAGGNSPLHFGNGTRLTVT.

This clonotype has a handful of counts. The V gene is TRBV20-1, the J gene TRBJ2-2; possibly TRBD2 for D (6 bases). V was cut by 5 bases and J by 6 bases, with 13 bases left in between. This CDR3 has 13 amino acids. Germline CDR1 is DFQATT and CDR2 is SNEGSKA (reference sequence). CDR3 in DNA: TGCAGTGCTCAAGAGACTAGTTCCGGGGAGCTGTTTTTT. The encoded protein is CSAQETSSGELFF.

This clonotype was seen a few times. The rearrangement uses TRBV4-1 and TRBJ2-2; D is undetermined. Trimming stripped 4 bases from V and 1 base from J, with 4 bases between. Germline V CDR1 and CDR2: MGHRA, YSYEKL. The CDR3 is 13 amino acids. CDR3 residues: CASSPLNTGELFF. In nucleotides, the CDR3 is TGCGCCAGCAGCCCTCTGAACACCGGGGAGCTGTTTTTT.

This clonotype was counted between two and nine times. This chain links TRBV27 with TRBJ2-5, with 7 bases identical to TRBD2. V gave up 6 bases and J gave up 9 bases; unmatched junction bases: 13. CDR3 length: 14 amino acids. Per the germline V gene, CDR1 is MNHEY and CDR2 is SMNVEV (reference sequence). CDR3: CASRSQGVGGAQYF. The CDR3 nucleotides are TGTGCCAGCAGGTCCCAAGGGGTTGGGGGGGCCCAGTACTTC.

J is TRBJ1-3 and V is TRBV10-3; 7 nucleotides agree with TRBD1. V lost 10 bases, J lost 0 bases, and 6 bases stayed unmatched. The CDR3 spans 14 residues. Germline CDR1 and CDR2: ENHRY and SYGVKD. The CDR3, as DNA: TGTGCCACAAGACAGGGTGACTCTGGAAACACCATATATTTT. It translates to CATRQGDSGNTIYF.

DNA for the CDR3: TGCAGTGCTAGAGATACCTCGGGCCTCGTACCCTACGAGCAGTACTTC. It encodes CSARDTSGLVPYEQYF. The chain carries TRBV20-1 and TRBJ2-7; D is uncertain. The length of the CDR3 is 16 residues. V lost 0 bases to trimming and J lost 2 bases, with 17 bases between them. In germline, CDR1 is DFQATT, CDR2 SNEGSKA (reference sequence).

V usage is TRBV5-5 and J usage is TRBJ1-1; D not resolved. Germline V gene lookup returns CDR1 SGHKS and CDR2 YYEKEE (reference sequence). The CDR3 contains 13 residues. Trimming cost V 2 bases and J 8 bases, with 13 bases left between them. DNA for the CDR3: TGTGCCAGCAGCTTTGTGCGGGAACGGGAAGCTTTCTTT. It yields the protein CASSFVREREAFF.